The clone carrying this T cell receptor beta chain shows up as medium-sized (0.01 to 0.1%) by frequency. No antigen is known for it. The entry originates in a study of human CD8 memory T cell subsets. Study-wide results and caveats: Few clonotypes were shared between stem-like memory and precursor exhausted T cells.

CDR3 length: 12 amino acids. Germline CDR1 reads SEHNR; CDR2 reads FQNEAQ (reference sequence). UMI-labeled 5' RACE generated the TCR beta libraries. TCRdb reanalyzed the 5' RACE reads, giving one entry per CDR3 protein sequence and no DNA. The sample holds some 3,500 distinct CDR3 sequences. The chain carries TRBV7-9 and TRBJ1-2; TCRdb picks TRBD1, but there is no DNA to check that call. The sequenced sample consisted of CD8+ T cells from PBMCs. The sequence came from a human donor in good health. The CDR3 region is CASSPQGDGYTF.